A single sample gave rise to the 28 T cell receptor beta chains below, sequenced in a study of vaccination effects on CD4 cells after COVID-19. Following culture for approximately ten days, CD4+ T cells were isolated. The data were produced by immunoSEQ multiplex PCR, yet TCRdb's version contains in-frame clones alone and is incomplete. Of 50,000 to 70,000 clones detected, about 69% appear once; the ten largest clones hold roughly 25%. No antigens are known for them. The sample here was CD4+ T cells from PBMCs cultured without peptide, taken before COVID-19 vaccination. The receptors here all came from a human donor who had a prior SARS-CoV-2 infection.

The CDR3 is CASSRGGLVPQVNEQFF. The CDR3 nucleotides read TGCGCCAGCAGCCGAGGGGGACTAGTTCCTCAGGTAAATGAGCAGTTCTTC. V gene TRBV4-1 combines with J gene TRBJ2-1; TRBD2 matches at 8 bases. The germline V gene encodes CDR1 MGHRA and CDR2 YSYEKL. There are 17 residues in the CDR3. Trimming removed 4 bases from V and 7 bases from J; junction bases left unmatched: 15.

V and J are TRBV12-3 or TRBV12-4 and TRBJ1-1, with no clear D. The CDR3 has 13 residues. V lost 3 bases to trimming and J lost 4 bases, with 9 bases between them. In nucleotides, the CDR3 is TGTGCCAGCAGTTTTTACAGTCCCACTGAAGCTTTCTTT. Protein product: CASSFYSPTEAFF.

V and J are TRBV24-1 and TRBJ2-2; 8 bases map to TRBD1. The CDR3 has 18 amino acids. J was trimmed by 2 bases and V by 1 base; bases with no gene match: 8. Per the germline V gene, CDR1 is KGHDR and CDR2 is SFDVKD. CDR3 residues: CATSDFVGGQGNTGELFF. CDR3 coding DNA: TGTGCCACCAGTGATTTTGTAGGTGGACAGGGTAACACCGGGGAGCTGTTTTTT.

This sequence joins TRBV2 and TRBJ1-5; D gene ambiguous. CDR1 and CDR2 (germline): SNHLY, FYNNEI. The V end was cut by 6 bases, the J end by 0 bases, with 6 bases between. The CDR3 loop spans 13 amino acids. CDR3 bases: TGTGCCAGCAGGGGCTATAGCAATCAGCCCCAGCATTTT. Protein sequence: CASRGYSNQPQHF.

The chain recombines TRBV5-4 with TRBJ2-2, with D unresolved. Germline V gene lookup returns CDR1 SGHNT and CDR2 YYREEE (reference sequence). V was shortened by 3 bases and J by 5 bases, with 8 bases between the two germline ends. The CDR3 has 13 residues. CDR3 sequence reads: CASSSDRTGELFF. The CDR3 bases are TGTGCCAGCAGCTCGGATAGGACCGGGGAGCTGTTTTTT.

The rearrangement links TRBV18 to TRBJ1-6, with D maybe TRBD1 (5 bases). The length of the CDR3 is 14 residues. V lost 6 bases to trimming and J lost 8 bases, with 14 bases between them. Looked up from germline, CDR1 is KGHSH and CDR2 is LQKENI. The CDR3 loop reads CASSSDKRYSPLHF. The CDR3 DNA sequence: TGTGCCAGCTCGTCGGACAAGCGATATTCACCCCTCCACTTT.

This chain connects TRBV18 to TRBJ1-4; 7 nucleotides agree with TRBD1. J gave up 6 bases and V 3 bases, and 1 base lay outside the gene matches. This CDR3 has 13 residues. Germline V CDR1 and CDR2: KGHSH, LQKENI. The CDR3 reads CASSPTGDEKLFF. In DNA form, the CDR3 reads TGTGCCAGCTCACCTACAGGGGATGAAAAACTGTTTTTT.

About this clone itself: Other DNA sequences from this sample encode an identical CDR3 as well. The V and J genes are TRBV9 and TRBJ1-1; no reliable D call. Trimming took 0 bases from V and 1 from J, leaving 7 bases between them. This CDR3 is built from 14 residues. Germline assignment: CDR1 SGDLS and CDR2 YYNGEE. The DNA of the CDR3 is TGTGCCAGCAGCGTAGGCGGGCAGAACACTGAAGCTTTCTTT. Amino acid sequence: CASSVGGQNTEAFF.

The chain has TRBV5-6 and TRBJ2-7, with TRBD1 matching over 8 bases. Trimming took 4 bases from V and 2 from J; bases not matched to a gene: 2. Germline CDR1 SGHDT, CDR2 YYEEEE. The CDR3 has 13 residues. CDR3 sequence reads: CASSRDRTYEQYF. The CDR3 nucleotides read TGTGCCAGCAGCCGGGACAGGACCTACGAGCAGTACTTC. The complete variable domain, with remaining parts taken from reference TRBV5-6 and TRBJ2-7, reads DAGVTQSPTHLIKTRGQQVTLRCSPKSGHDTVSWYQQALGQGPQFIFQYYEEEERQRGNFPDRFSGHQFPNYSSELNVNALLLGDSALYLCASSRDRTYEQYFGPGTRLTVT.

This clone has only a few counts. The chain combines TRBV20-1 with TRBJ1-1; D is unclear. Trimming stripped 3 bases from V and 1 base from J, with 3 bases between. The germline V gene has CDR1 DFQATT and CDR2 SNEGSKA (reference sequence). This CDR3 has 11 residues. The CDR3 sequence is CSARGNTEAFF. CDR3 sequence (DNA): TGCAGTGCTAGGGGGAACACTGAAGCTTTCTTT.

Here the CDR3 reads CASSLMPPPYEQYF. The CDR3 coding sequence is TGTGCCAGCAGCTTAATGCCCCCCCCCTACGAGCAGTACTTC. The V call is TRBV7-2, the J call TRBJ2-7; D unclear. V was trimmed by 2 bases and J by 2 bases, leaving 10 bases between them. This CDR3 spans 14 amino acids. The germline gives CDR1 SGHTA, CDR2 FQGNSA.

This clone was counted a few times. This sequence joins TRBV19 and TRBJ1-2, with 7 bases aligning to TRBD1. The germline CDR1 and CDR2 sequences are LNHDA and SQIVND (reference sequence). CDR3 length equals 13 residues. V lost 3 bases, J lost 6 bases, and 4 bases stayed unmatched. DNA for the CDR3: TGTGCCAGTAGTATGGGGCAGGGGGATGGCTACACCTTC. Translating it yields CASSMGQGDGYTF. The full variable domain, its missing parts supplied by reference TRBV19 and TRBJ1-2, is DGGITQSPKYLFRKEGQNVTLSCEQNLNHDAMYWYRQDPGQGLRLIYYSQIVNDFQKGDIAEGYSVSREKKESFPLTVTSAQKNPTAFYLCASSMGQGDGYTFGSGTRLTVV.

J is TRBJ1-6 and V is TRBV11-2; no definite D call. The CDR3 length is 15 residues. Trimming removed 5 bases at V and 8 bases at J, with 16 bases between. The germline CDR1 and CDR2 sequences are SGHAT and FQNNGV. The CDR3: CASSPYPDGDSPLHF. CDR3 in DNA: TGTGCCAGCAGCCCCTACCCGGACGGCGATTCACCCCTCCACTTT.

This clone was counted at least ten times. This rearrangement joins TRBV28 to TRBJ1-2; TRBD1 is a possible D gene (6 bases). In germline, CDR1 is MDHEN, CDR2 SYDVKM. This CDR3 contains 15 residues. V shed 2 bases and J shed 4 bases, with 14 bases lying between them. The CDR3 loop reads CASSLVAGDPYGYTF. Written as DNA, the CDR3 is TGTGCCAGCAGTTTAGTGGCAGGGGACCCCTATGGCTACACCTTC.

This clone turned up a few times. This chain uses TRBV25-1 with TRBJ1-6, with 10 bases fitting TRBD1. The CDR3 covers 13 residues. V lost 6 bases to trimming and J lost 10 bases; unmatched junction nucleotides: 3. Germline CDR1 and CDR2: MGHDK and SYGVNS. The CDR3 protein is CASRGQGVSPLHF. The CDR3 DNA follows: TGTGCCAGCAGAGGACAGGGGGTATCACCCCTCCACTTT. Based on the CDR3 plus reference TRBV25-1 and TRBJ1-6, the full variable domain is EADIYQTPRYLVIGTGKKITLECSQTMGHDKMYWYQQDPGMELHLIHYSYGVNSTEKGDLSSESTVSRIRTEHFPLTLESARPSHTSQYLCASRGQGVSPLHFGNGTRLTVT.

The V and J genes are TRBV27 and TRBJ2-2; 12 nucleotides match TRBD2. This CDR3 is 18 amino acids long. V lost 5 bases and J lost 1; bases outside the gene matches: 8. Germline lookup yields CDR1 MNHEY and CDR2 SMNVEV (reference sequence). The CDR3 protein is CASSPRLAGDWNTGELFF. In DNA form, the CDR3 reads TGTGCCAGCAGTCCCCGACTAGCGGGAGATTGGAACACCGGGGAGCTGTTTTTT.

This clone was observed once. The gene calls are TRBV7-9 and TRBJ2-1; unclear D gene. Germline assignment: CDR1 SEHNR and CDR2 FQNEAQ (reference sequence). Trimming took off 8 bases at V and 4 bases at J, with 9 bases between the two ends. This CDR3 has 12 residues. In DNA, the CDR3 is TGTGCCAGCCAGCCCGGTTACAATGAGCAGTTCTTC. Its translation: CASQPGYNEQFF.

J is TRBJ2-1 and V is TRBV5-4; D unresolved. CDR1 and CDR2 from the germline V gene are SGHNT and YYREEE (reference sequence). The length of the CDR3 is 15 residues. V lost 2 bases and J lost 8, with 17 bases in between. The CDR3 sequence is CASSLGSERWYEQFF. The CDR3 region has the DNA TGTGCCAGCAGCTTAGGGTCAGAGAGGTGGTATGAGCAGTTCTTC. Using reference TRBV5-4 and TRBJ2-1 for the parts outside the CDR3, the full variable domain is ETGVTQSPTHLIKTRGQQVTLRCSSQSGHNTVSWYQQALGQGPQFIFQYYREEENGRGNFPPRFSGLQFPNYSSELNVNALELDDSALYLCASSLGSERWYEQFFGPGTRLTVL.

J is TRBJ2-7 and V is TRBV21-1; TRBD2, the table's D call, lacks a check against the DNA. TRBV21-1 is assigned pseudogene status. This CDR3 comprises 12 residues. CDR3 in amino acids: CASSGFRYEQYF. CDR3 coding DNA: TGTGCCAGCTCGGGTTTTCGATACGAGCAGTACTTC.

CDR3 protein: CASSLEGIINSPLHF. Written as DNA, the CDR3 is TGTGCCAGCAGCTTAGAAGGGATTATAAATTCACCCCTCCACTTT. The V gene is TRBV7-6, the J gene TRBJ1-6; D gene unclear. Looked up from germline, CDR1 is SGHVS and CDR2 is FNYEAQ. The CDR3 length is 15 residues. V was cut by 1 base and J by 7 bases, with 11 bases left in between. Filled out from reference TRBV7-6 and TRBJ1-6, the complete variable domain reads GAGVSQSPRYKVTKRGQDVALRCDPISGHVSLYWYRQALGQGPEFLTYFNYEAQQDKSGLPNDRFSAERPEGSISTLTIQRTEQRDSAMYRCASSLEGIINSPLHFGNGTRLTVT.

The chain combines TRBV2 with TRBJ2-5; D is perhaps TRBD2 (6 bases). Germline CDR1 SNHLY, CDR2 FYNNEI. This CDR3 region has 13 residues. Trimming cost V 7 bases and J 5 bases, with 14 bases left between them. CDR3 in DNA: TGTGCCAGCAAGGTCCACGCGGGGGAGACCCAGTACTTC. It encodes CASKVHAGETQYF.

The rearrangement links TRBV28 to TRBJ1-2; TRBD1 agrees at 8 bases. The germline gives CDR1 MDHEN, CDR2 SYDVKM. The CDR3 contains 12 residues. V lost 4 bases, J lost 10 bases, and 5 bases stayed unmatched. For the CDR3, the DNA is TGTGCCAGCAGTTCCCAGGGGGCCCCCTACACCTTC. It translates to CASSSQGAPYTF.

V and J are TRBV6-2 or TRBV6-3 and TRBJ1-1; a weak D match, TRBD1 (6 bases). The CDR3 extends over 15 amino acids. The V end lost 3 bases, the J end lost 1 base, and 12 bases lay between the germline ends. Germline V lookup: CDR1 MNHEY, CDR2 SVGEGT. CDR3 loop: CASSYPGTTNTEAFF. CDR3 DNA sequence: TGTGCCAGCAGTTATCCAGGGACAACGAACACTGAAGCTTTCTTT.

The rearrangement joins TRBV19 to TRBJ2-3; 11 bases are shared with TRBD1. The CDR3 consists of 15 residues. Germline V CDR1 and CDR2: LNHDA, SQIVND (reference sequence). The V and J ends lost 6 bases and 6 bases, in that order; junction bases with no gene match: 8. CDR3 residues: CASRDRGRIPDTQYF. CDR3 DNA sequence: TGTGCCAGTAGGGACAGGGGGCGAATCCCCGATACGCAGTATTTT.

The table lists this clone with a few counts. The rearrangement links TRBV4-2 to TRBJ1-3, with D maybe TRBD1 (6 bases). The CDR3 extends over 16 amino acids. CDR1 is LGHNA, CDR2 YNFKEQ, per germline. Between the trimmed V and J ends, which lost 0 bases and 3 bases, there was a span of 12 bases. CDR3 amino acids: CASSQDRGLRGNTIYF. DNA of the CDR3: TGTGCCAGCAGCCAAGATCGGGGGCTTCGTGGAAACACCATATATTTT.

The chain's CDR3 is CASSPRQGSPYNEQFF. As DNA, the CDR3 is TGTGCCAGCAGCCCTCGACAGGGTTCCCCTTACAATGAGCAGTTCTTC. The rearrangement joins TRBV5-4 to TRBJ2-1; the match to TRBD1 covers 7 bases. Germline CDR1 and CDR2: SGHNT and YYREEE (reference sequence). V was pared by 4 bases and J by 4 bases, with 11 bases of the junction left unmatched. The CDR3 totals 16 residues. The full variable domain, with the rest looked up from reference TRBV5-4 and TRBJ2-1, is ETGVTQSPTHLIKTRGQQVTLRCSSQSGHNTVSWYQQALGQGPQFIFQYYREEENGRGNFPPRFSGLQFPNYSSELNVNALELDDSALYLCASSPRQGSPYNEQFFGPGTRLTVL.

The sample holds a few counts of this clone. The V gene is TRBV6-1, the J gene TRBJ2-7, with TRBD1 identical over 10 bases. V gave up 4 bases and J gave up 1 base; unmatched junction bases: 7. Germline CDR1 and CDR2: MNHNS and SASEGT. This CDR3 contains 16 residues. CDR3 region: CASSGRQGAGSYEQYF. For the CDR3, the DNA is TGTGCCAGCAGTGGACGACAGGGGGCCGGTTCCTACGAGCAGTACTTC.

The chain is built from TRBV12-3 or TRBV12-4 and TRBJ2-1, with D unclear. The CDR3 is made up of 12 amino acids. V was cut by 6 bases and J by 5 bases, with 8 bases left in between. CDR3 sequence reads: CASSPYHNEQFF. The CDR3 DNA sequence: TGTGCCAGCAGCCCCTACCACAATGAGCAGTTCTTC.